A selection of T cell receptor beta chains follows, all from one sample in a study of cytomegalovirus exposure and HLA in healthy donors. Only in-frame clones appear in the TCRdb table, and some are missing; sequencing was by immunoSEQ multiplex PCR. Of approximately 190,000 clones in the sample, roughly 80% are singletons; the top ten hold 6.3%. The sample comprised PBMCs. Source of these receptors: a man between 40 and 49 years old in good health and CMV-seropositive. Both conserved end residues are part of each CDR3. D genes are given only for firm matches. A row's size may be missing; if present it is once, few, many or a size class.

once TRBJ2-7 - TRBV9 16 TGTGCCAGCAGCGTAGAAGAGGTGGTGACAGTCTACGAGCAGTACTTC CASSVEEVVTVYEQYF
- TRBJ1-1 - TRBV7-3 15 TGTGCCAGCAGCTTAAGGGGAGGGGTGGACACTGAAGCTTTCTTT CASSLRGGVDTEAFF
- TRBJ1-3 TRBD1 TRBV25-1 14 TGTGCCACCGGTACAGGGGCCTCTGGAAACACCATATATTTT CATGTGASGNTIYF
- TRBJ2-2 - TRBV13 14 TGTGCCAGCAGCTTCCATGTCAGGGCCGGGGAGCTGTTTTTT CASSFHVRAGELFF
- TRBJ1-6 TRBD1 TRBV19 18 TGTGCCAGTAGCAAAAAGGGACAGGGGAGTTCCTATAATTCACCCCTCCACTTT CASSKKGQGSSYNSPLHF
- TRBJ1-1 TRBD1 TRBV7-2 16 TGTGCCAGCAGCTTAGGCTCCGGGACAGGAGGCGCTGAAGCTTTCTTT CASSLGSGTGGAEAFF
- TRBJ2-2 TRBD1 TRBV27 14 TGTGCCAGCAGCAAATACAGGGGCACCGGGGAGCTGTTTTTT CASSKYRGTGELFF
- TRBJ1-5 - TRBV5-1 13 TGCGCCAGCAGCTTGGGCGTTAATCAGCCCCAGCATTTT CASSLGVNQPQHF
few TRBJ2-1 - TRBV7-2 16 TGTGCCAGCAGCTGGGACTTCTCCCGCTCCTACAATGAGCAGTTCTTC CASSWDFSRSYNEQFF
few TRBJ1-1 - TRBV7-2 14 TGTGCCAGCAGCCTCAGGGTGAAGAACACTGAAGCTTTCTTT CASSLRVKNTEAFF
- TRBJ1-3 TRBD1 TRBV18 17 TGTGCCAGCTCACCCCGGGACAGCGATTACTCTGGAAACACCATATATTTT CASSPRDSDYSGNTIYF
- TRBJ2-2 - TRBV6-6 14 TGTGCCAGCAGTTACGAACCGGGAACCGGGGAGCTGTTTTTT CASSYEPGTGELFF
- TRBJ2-7 - TRBV19 14 TGTGCCAGTAGTATGCCCGGTCTCACCTACGAGCAGTACTTC CASSMPGLTYEQYF
few TRBJ1-2 - TRBV2 13 TGTGCCAGCAGTGAGGCAGGGACTGGTGGCTACACCTTC CASSEAGTGGYTF
- TRBJ1-4 - TRBV6-6 15 TGTGCCAGCAGGACCGCCGGGGACAACAGTGAAAAACTGTTTTTT CASRTAGDNSEKLFF
- TRBJ2-3 - TRBV6-6 14 TGTGCCAGCAGTTATCAGCGGGGCACAGATACGCAGTATTTT CASSYQRGTDTQYF
- TRBJ2-2 - TRBV4-3 13 TGCGCCAGCAGCCACGGCGGCACCGGGGAGCTGTTTTTT CASSHGGTGELFF
once TRBJ2-7 TRBD2 TRBV5-1 15 TGCGCCAGCAGCTTGGTATTCGACGGGGGGTACGAACAGTACTTC CASSLVFDGGYEQYF
- TRBJ1-2 - TRBV6-5 14 TGTGCCAGCAGTTACACCACAGGGTTCGATGGCTACACCTTC CASSYTTGFDGYTF
- TRBJ2-5 TRBD1 TRBV28 15 TGTGCCAGCAGCGGGACAGGGCCTGGTGGAGAGACCCAGTACTTC CASSGTGPGGETQYF
- TRBJ1-2 TRBD1 TRBV27 13 TGTGCCAGCAGTTTCAGGGGGCCAAGTGGCTACACCTTC CASSFRGPSGYTF
- TRBJ2-3 TRBD2 TRBV5-1 15 TGCGCCAGCAAGCCTAGCGGGGGGCGGGCAGATACGCAGTATTTT CASKPSGGRADTQYF
- TRBJ2-1 TRBD2 TRBV9 15 TGTGCCAGCAGCGTAGTGAGTAGCGGGGCAAATGAGCAGTTCTTC CASSVVSSGANEQFF
- TRBJ2-2 - TRBV7-9 15 TGTGCCAGCAGCTTTGGAGTTACTAACACCGGGGAGCTGTTTTTT CASSFGVTNTGELFF
- TRBJ2-5 TRBD2 TRBV7-9 18 TGTGCCAGCAGCTCCCCACTAGCGGGGGGGCCGTTGAAAGAGACCCAGTACTTC CASSSPLAGGPLKETQYF
- TRBJ2-7 TRBD1 TRBV27 14 TGTGCCAGCAGTGCATCCGGGACAGTTTACGAGCAGTACTTC CASSASGTVYEQYF
few TRBJ1-5 - TRBV19 10 TGTGCCGGGGGGGATCAGCCCCAGCATTTT CAGGDQPQHF
- TRBJ2-3 - TRBV7-9 14 TGTGCCAGCACCCTTAACCAGTTCACAGATACGCAGTATTTT CASTLNQFTDTQYF
once TRBJ2-1 - TRBV25-1 13 TGTGCCAGCAGTGAAGAGGGGGTCCATGAGCAGTTCTTC CASSEEGVHEQFF
- TRBJ2-7 - TRBV12-1 15 TGTGCCAAGGAGGTCCGGACAGGGAGCTCCTACGAGCAGTACTTC CAKEVRTGSSYEQYF
- TRBJ2-1 - TRBV4-3 14 TGCGCCAGCAGCCAATCCAGTATCGGGGGGCCACGGTTCTTC CASSQSSIGGPRFF
once TRBJ2-7 TRBD1 TRBV6-1 14 TGTGCCAGCACCACCGGGACAGGGGGCTACGAGCAGTACTTC CASTTGTGGYEQYF
- TRBJ2-2 TRBD1 TRBV7-2 17 TGTGCCAGCAGCTTCGATCTGGGACAGGGGGTCACCGGGGAGCTGTTTTTT CASSFDLGQGVTGELFF
- TRBJ2-5 TRBD1 TRBV5-1 14 TGCGCCAGCAGCTGGACAGGGGAGAGGGAGACCCAGTACTTC CASSWTGERETQYF
- TRBJ1-2 TRBD1 TRBV2 12 TGTGCCAGCAGGACAGGGGGCCATGGCTACACCTTC CASRTGGHGYTF
- TRBJ2-1 - TRBV5-1 13 TGCGCCAGCAGCTTGCTCCTAGAGGATGAGCAGTTCTTC CASSLLLEDEQFF
- TRBJ2-7 TRBD1 TRBV28 15 TGTGCCAGCATTATGACAGGGGGCGGTTCCTACGAGCAGTACTTC CASIMTGGGSYEQYF
- TRBJ1-3 - TRBV2 14 TGTGCCAGCAGTGAACGGTCCTCTGGAAACACCATATATTTT CASSERSSGNTIYF
- TRBJ2-1 TRBD2 TRBV2 15 TGTGCCAGCAGTCACGAGACTAGCGGGGACAATGAGCAGTTCTTC CASSHETSGDNEQFF
few TRBJ2-3 - TRBV11-2 16 TGTGCCAGCAGCTTAACAGATGCGTCGGTCCCAGATACGCAGTATTTT CASSLTDASVPDTQYF
- TRBJ1-1 TRBD1 TRBV14 15 TGTGCCAGCAGCCGATGGACAGGCATGAACACTGAAGCTTTCTTT CASSRWTGMNTEAFF